This T cell receptor (beta chain) came from a study of cytomegalovirus exposure and HLA in healthy donors. There are 15 residues in the CDR3. Per the germline V gene, CDR1 is MNHEY and CDR2 is SVGAGI. The germline V and J ends were trimmed by 6 bases and 7 bases, with 21 bases remaining between them. Libraries were prepared by immunoSEQ multiplex PCR; TCRdb keeps only in-frame clonotypes and omits some of them. The data hold 200,000 to 250,000 clones, with 85% to 90% observed a single time. Comments on this clone: Antigen specificity is unknown.

Points from the study as a whole: That first-cohort TCR clusters tended to co-occur in the 100 to 150 validation repertoires was found in a later analysis.

The genes are TRBV6-5 and TRBJ1-2, with D tentatively TRBD1 (6 bases). Specimen: PBMCs. This clonotype was sampled from a man aged 18 to 29 in good health and CMV-seronegative. As DNA, the CDR3 is TGTGCCAGCAGCAAACAGGGTTACGCCGGTATTGGCTACACCTTC. Translation gives CASSKQGYAGIGYTF.